This T cell receptor beta chain emerged from a study of sequential checkpoint blockade in melanoma. The assay was immunoSEQ multiplex PCR, and TCRdb's table has in-frame clones only and misses some. The data contain about 690 clones, around 20% of them seen just once; the ten biggest clones take up roughly a sixth. The germline V and J ends were trimmed by 8 bases and 4 bases, with 14 bases remaining between them. CDR1 and CDR2 from the germline V gene are MDHEN and SYDVKM. This CDR3 contains 13 residues. Study-wide results and caveats: T-cell fraction and clonality followed PD-L1 and CD8+ counts, not mutational load.

Noted treatment: randomized to nivolumab then ipilimumab (arm A) or the reverse (arm B). As for this clone: Its antigen is undetermined.

V usage is TRBV28 and J usage is TRBJ1-2; possibly TRBD1 for D (6 bases). This TCR derives from a human donor with melanoma. The specimen was tumor tissue (inferred from file names), collected from a patient given nivolumab and ipilimumab in sequence. CDR3 DNA: TGTGCCAGCGACGGGGGCGCGGCCTATGGCTACACCTTC. This encodes CASDGGAAYGYTF.